This TCR beta chain derives from a study of T cells in Graves' hyperthyroidism and ophthalmopathy. Looking at the study overall: Peripheral blood was acquired at first diagnosis, ahead of any therapy whatsoever.

This clonotype was observed at least ten times. The antigen remains unidentified. Amplification of TCR beta CDR3 regions was performed using RNA transcripts as template. First-round RT-PCR of the TCR CDR3 relied on the HTBI primer set. TCRdb independently ran MiXCR on the multiplex PCR reads; one entry per CDR3 protein. The sample includes some 360,000 distinct CDR3 sequences, roughly 20% of them seen just once. Ophthalmopathy patients had moderate-to-severe active disease, CAS ≥3, NOSPECS ≥4, and disease duration under 3 months. Orbital computed tomography and thyroid ultrasound, together with serum TRAb and thyroxine and clinical symptoms, were used for diagnoses. Findings and limits, study-wide: A 13 V-J model separated ophthalmopathy from stable hyperthyroidism.

The trim removed 6 bases at V and 9 bases at J, leaving 7 bases unmatched. The CDR3 has 13 residues. Germline loops: CDR1 SGHTA, CDR2 FQGNSA. The chain joins TRBV7-2 to TRBJ2-2; TRBD1 matches 7 bases. The material sequenced was blood. This sequence was found in a woman aged 40-49 years with Graves' ophthalmopathy. The CDR3, as DNA: TGTGCCAGCAGATTCATACAGGGGAGGGAGCTGTTTTTT. It encodes CASRFIQGRELFF.